This T cell receptor (beta chain) was captured in a study of T-cell memory formation after mild COVID-19. After removal of 0 bases from V and 10 bases from J, the junction contained 3 bases not matched to a gene. The CDR3 loop spans 14 amino acids. Amplification by 5'RACE using constant-segment primers produced TCR alpha and TCR beta cDNA libraries that carried sample barcodes and UMIs. TCRdb analysed the 5' RACE reads with MiXCR anew, one entry per CDR3 protein. In the table there are approximately 410,000 distinct CDR3 sequences, about a quarter of which are singletons. A remark on this clonotype: Its antigen is as yet unknown.

Findings and limits, study-wide: The appearance of some responding clones in pre-infection memory suggested that cross-reactive memory joined.

The V call is TRBV23-1, the J call TRBJ2-6, with TRBD1 identical over 7 bases. TRBV23-1 is flagged as an ORF with uncertain function. The sequencing input was PBMCs or a T cell subset sorted from them (not recorded which). This TCR came from an adult woman who had mild COVID-19 (a few samples of this study predate the infection). Cell type and time point are not known. The CDR3 reads CASSQSGQANVLTF. In nucleotides, the CDR3 is TGCGCCAGCAGTCAATCCGGACAGGCGAACGTCCTGACTTTC.